One and the same sample provided the 21 T cell receptor beta chains below, sequenced in a study of OX40 agonist ivuxolimab in advanced cancers. Library generation was performed with the immunoSEQ multiplex PCR assay. In its TCRdb copy, this immuneACCESS table keeps in-frame sequences only and misses some clones. Where compared with another copy, unresolved V genes explain less than half of these, and the others have no known cause. This sample comprises approximately 37,000 clones, around three quarters of them detected only once. Of the sample, about a fifth falls within the top ten clones. Sequencing was performed on CD4+ or CD8+ T cells sorted from blood, taken in a trial of the OX40 agonist ivuxolimab. The receptors were sampled from an adult with an advanced solid tumor such as melanoma, head and neck, liver or kidney cancer.

The chain combines TRBV5-1 with TRBJ2-2; a weak D match, TRBD2 (7 bases). CDR3 length: 13 amino acids. V was shortened by 7 bases and J by 7 bases, with 14 bases between the two germline ends. Germline V gene lookup returns CDR1 SGHRS and CDR2 YFSETQ. The chain's CDR3 is CASRGARVGELFF. The CDR3 DNA is TGCGCCAGCCGGGGGGCCCGGGTCGGGGAGCTGTTTTTT.

The J gene is TRBJ2-7, the V gene TRBV19; 8 positions match TRBD2. Germline values: CDR1 LNHDA, CDR2 SQIVND (reference sequence). CDR3 size: 13 residues. V lost 8 bases and J lost 9; bases outside the gene matches: 12. The CDR3 nucleotides read TGTGCCAGTTCCCTTCCGGGAGGGGTAAGGCAGTACTTC. Translation: CASSLPGGVRQYF.

The rearrangement joins TRBV4-2 to TRBJ1-6; D ambiguous. The V end lost 0 bases, the J end lost 4 bases, and 7 bases lay between the germline ends. Germline V gene sequence: CDR1 LGHNA, CDR2 YNFKEQ. The CDR3 has 15 residues. The CDR3 reads CASSQDSDYNSPLHF. CDR3 bases: TGTGCCAGCAGCCAAGATTCCGATTATAATTCACCCCTCCACTTT.

This clone was seen more than once but under ten times. The chain recombines TRBV25-1 with TRBJ1-2; TRBD1 matches 8 bases. The CDR3 has 13 amino acids. Germline V gene lookup returns CDR1 MGHDK and CDR2 SYGVNS. V gave up 6 bases and J gave up 6 bases; unmatched junction bases: 6. CDR3 protein: CASSQADRDGYTF. The CDR3 DNA reads as TGTGCCAGCAGCCAAGCGGACAGGGATGGCTACACCTTC.

The chain carries TRBV6-1 and TRBJ2-3; 8 bases are shared with TRBD1. This CDR3 has 16 amino acids. Trimming took 1 base from V and 1 from J; bases not matched to a gene: 4. CDR1 and CDR2 from the germline V gene are MNHNS and SASEGT. CDR3 bases: TGTGCCAGCAGTGAAGAAGGACAGGGACGCACAGATACGCAGTATTTT. This sequence encodes CASSEEGQGRTDTQYF.

The chain uses TRBV5-1 and TRBJ1-1, with a weak D call TRBD1 (6 bases). This CDR3 region has 14 residues. Germline values: CDR1 SGHRS, CDR2 YFSETQ. Trimming took 4 bases from V and 1 from J, leaving 11 bases between them. In DNA, the CDR3 is TGCGCCAGCAGCCGTACAGGGAGGAACACTGAAGCTTTCTTT. Protein: CASSRTGRNTEAFF.

This sequence joins TRBV29-1 and TRBJ1-1; tentative D call: TRBD1 (5 bases). CDR1 and CDR2 (germline): SQVTM, ANQGSEA. The CDR3 sequence is 12 residues long. Trimming cost V 6 bases and J 1 base, with 9 bases left between them. In DNA, the CDR3 is TGCAGCGTACTAACAGGGAACACTGAAGCTTTCTTT. Its protein is CSVLTGNTEAFF.

The chain uses TRBV4-1 and TRBJ2-3; TRBD2 might be the D (7 bases). V gave up 0 bases and J gave up 1 base, with 11 bases separating them. CDR1 is MGHRA, CDR2 YSYEKL, per germline. The CDR3 covers 16 residues. Written as DNA, the CDR3 is TGCGCCAGCAGCCAAGACGCGGGGGCCGGCACAGATACGCAGTATTTT. Amino acid sequence: CASSQDAGAGTDTQYF.

The chain has TRBV5-1 and TRBJ2-3, with 7 bases aligning to TRBD1. V shed 3 bases, J shed 5 bases, and the junction held 6 bases outside the gene matches. The CDR3 loop spans 14 amino acids. Germline lookup yields CDR1 SGHRS and CDR2 YFSETQ. DNA for the CDR3: TGCGCCAGCAGCTCACAGGGGATGGTAGATACGCAGTATTTT. Its protein product is CASSSQGMVDTQYF.

The chain has TRBV11-2 and TRBJ2-7; D is possibly TRBD1 or TRBD2 (5 bases each). Germline V CDR1 and CDR2: SGHAT, FQNNGV. This CDR3 contains 14 residues. Between the trimmed V and J ends, which lost 0 bases and 3 bases, there was a span of 9 bases. CDR3 coding DNA: TGTGCCAGCAGCTTAGATCCTGGGGGCTACGAGCAGTACGTC. Its translation: CASSLDPGGYEQYV.

The genes are TRBV2 and TRBJ1-2; tentative D call: TRBD1 (6 bases). Germline lookup yields CDR1 SNHLY and CDR2 FYNNEI. The CDR3 contains 14 residues. V dropped 7 bases and J dropped 1 base, with 13 bases sitting between them. The CDR3 protein is CASTSDRINYGYTF. CDR3 sequence (DNA): TGTGCCAGCACCTCGGACAGAATTAACTATGGCTACACCTTC.

This chain uses TRBV7-8 with TRBJ2-7; D unresolved. This CDR3 region has 14 residues. Trimming removed 2 bases from V and 4 bases from J, with 12 bases in between. CDR1 SGHVS and CDR2 FQNEAQ come from the germline V gene. The CDR3 DNA reads as TGTGCCAGCAGCTTAAGCGAGTTTTTGTACGAGCAGTACGTC. Encoded protein: CASSLSEFLYEQYV.

The chain couples TRBV27 to TRBJ2-2, with TRBD2 identical over 10 bases. This CDR3 has 17 amino acids. Germline lookup yields CDR1 MNHEY and CDR2 SMNVEV (reference sequence). V gave up 7 bases and J gave up 0 bases; unmatched junction bases: 8. The CDR3 nucleotides are TGTGCCAGCATCCCGCGACTAGCGGGCGCGAACACCGGGGAGCTGTTTTTT. It yields the protein CASIPRLAGANTGELFF.

CDR3: CASSFGTGSSGANVLTF. The CDR3 bases are TGTGCCAGCAGCTTTGGGACAGGTTCCTCTGGGGCCAACGTCCTGACTTTC. The chain employs TRBV11-3 and TRBJ2-6, with 8 bases that match TRBD1. The CDR3 length is 17 residues. Germline CDR1 and CDR2: SGHNT and YENEEA. The ends lost 3 bases at V and 0 bases at J; junction bases unmatched: 4.

The chain uses TRBV5-6 and TRBJ2-5; 10 nucleotides align to TRBD1. In germline, CDR1 is SGHDT, CDR2 YYEEEE. This CDR3 is built from 17 residues. V shed 4 bases, J shed 0 bases, and the junction held 9 bases outside the gene matches. The CDR3 protein is CASSPGTGDSYQETQYF. The CDR3 DNA reads as TGTGCCAGCAGCCCGGGGACAGGGGACTCGTACCAAGAGACCCAGTACTTC.

The genes are TRBV14 and TRBJ2-2; TRBD1 aligns across 7 bases. The germline gives CDR1 SGHDN, CDR2 FVKESK. After removal of 4 bases from V and 7 bases from J, the junction contained 6 bases not matched to a gene. The CDR3 sequence is 14 residues long. In DNA, the CDR3 is TGTGCCAGCAGCCGAGACAGGGCGGGCGGGGAGCTGTTTTTT. It is translated as CASSRDRAGGELFF.

This chain joins TRBV30 and TRBJ1-2; 8 positions agree with TRBD1. V was pared by 2 bases and J by 3 bases, with 8 bases of the junction left unmatched. CDR1 is GTSNPN and CDR2 is SVGIG in the germline V gene (reference sequence). This CDR3 contains 15 residues. The CDR3 DNA reads as TGTGCCTGGAGTCTCCGGGACAGGTCGTACTATGGCTACACCTTC. It yields the protein CAWSLRDRSYYGYTF.

The chain uses TRBV30 and TRBJ2-7; weak D call: TRBD2 (6 bases). The CDR3 is made up of 14 amino acids. V was trimmed by 0 bases and J by 4 bases, leaving 13 bases between them. Germline V gene data show CDR1 as GTSNPN and CDR2 as SVGIG (reference sequence). CDR3 DNA: TGTGCCTGGAGTGTACCGGGGGACGTTTACGAGCAGTACTTC. The encoded protein is CAWSVPGDVYEQYF. The whole variable domain, remainder taken from reference TRBV30 and TRBJ2-7, is SQTIHQWPATLVQPVGSPLSLECTVEGTSNPNLYWYRQAAGRGLQLLFYSVGIGQISSEVPQNLSASRPQDRQFILSSKKLLLSDSGFYLCAWSVPGDVYEQYFGPGTRLTVT.

The rearrangement uses TRBV21-1 and TRBJ2-5; TRBD1 is the table's D call and was not checked against the DNA. TRBV21-1 is a listed pseudogene. The CDR3 spans 16 residues. The CDR3: CASSKAGTGWGETQYF. CDR3 bases: TGTGCCAGCAGCAAAGCCGGGACAGGGTGGGGAGAGACCCAGTACTTC.

Here the CDR3 DNA reads TGTGCCAGCGGCGAAAACATTCAGTACTTC. Residues: CASGENIQYF. This sequence joins TRBV2 and TRBJ2-4; D gene ambiguous. Germline CDR1 and CDR2: SNHLY and FYNNEI. The CDR3 totals 10 residues. V lost 8 bases, J lost 5 bases, and 4 bases lay in between.

This rearrangement joins TRBV9 to TRBJ2-5, with D possibly TRBD2 on 7 matching bases. Trimming shortened V by 1 base and J by 5 bases, and 18 bases separated the two germline ends. The CDR3 sequence is 16 residues long. Germline loops: CDR1 SGDLS, CDR2 YYNGEE. The CDR3 reads CASSVLGGGMDETQYF. CDR3 in DNA: TGTGCCAGCAGCGTACTAGGCGGGGGCATGGATGAGACCCAGTACTTC.